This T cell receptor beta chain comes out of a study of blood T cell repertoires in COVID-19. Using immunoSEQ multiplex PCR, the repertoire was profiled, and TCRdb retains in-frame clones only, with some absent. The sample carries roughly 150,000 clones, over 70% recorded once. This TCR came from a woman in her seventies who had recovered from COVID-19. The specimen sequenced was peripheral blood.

The CDR3 DNA sequence: TGTGCCAGCAGTTGGGACAGGGGAGGGAATGCTTTCTTT. It is translated as CASSWDRGGNAFF. The chain employs TRBV12-3 or TRBV12-4 and TRBJ1-1; TRBD1 matches 10 bases. J was trimmed by 11 bases and V by 4 bases; bases with no gene match: 7. The CDR3 spans 13 residues.